This T cell receptor (beta chain) is drawn from a study of blood T cell repertoires in COVID-19. Turning to the study itself: The origin of the acute and convalescent COVID-19 samples was the United States, Italy and Spain. PBMCs, B-cell-depleted T cells, or T cells provided the cDNA or gDNA that made up the material.

Original methodology: Counts of nucleated cells, estimated from reference gene primer amplification, were obtained. The data were produced by immunoSEQ multiplex PCR, yet TCRdb's version contains in-frame clones alone and is incomplete. V, J and clone size reflect that table, while D and trimming were determined from the DNA. The table records roughly 140,000 clones, about 87% of them present only once. V shed 2 bases, J shed 2 bases, and the junction held 2 bases outside the gene matches. The CDR3 consists of 14 residues. Germline values: CDR1 GTSNPN, CDR2 SVGIG (reference sequence). The V call is TRBV30, the J call TRBJ1-1; 10 bases map to TRBD1. The sequencing sample was made of peripheral blood. This clonotype was sampled from a human donor in a cohort sampled during active COVID-19. The CDR3 spells CAWSLTGGNTEAFF. The CDR3, as DNA: TGTGCCTGGAGTTTGACAGGGGGCAACACTGAAGCTTTCTTT.